The clone carrying this T cell receptor (beta chain) ranks as medium-sized (0.01 to 0.1%). One junction end disagrees with the germline gene, perhaps due to a read error. The germline V gene encodes CDR1 DFQATT and CDR2 SNEGSKA (reference sequence). The CDR3 length is 17 residues. This specimen belongs to a study of early T cells in non-severe SARS-CoV-2 infection. Unique molecular identifier tags were affixed to discrete cDNA molecules. MiXCR was run by TCRdb on the 5' RACE reads, yielding one entry per CDR3 protein. The sample yields about 17,000 distinct CDR3 sequences, 5% to 6% seen once. The chain carries TRBV20-1 and TRBJ2-6, with D perhaps assigned TRBD1 or TRBD2 (7 bases each). Specimen: whole blood, collected at baseline. This TCR was sampled from an adult who was a healthcare worker with PCR-confirmed SARS-CoV-2 infection or an uninfected control (not recorded which). The CDR3 region has the DNA TGCAGTGCTAGAGCTGGAGCGGGACAGTCTGTGGCCAACGTCCTGACTTTC. Its protein product is CSARAGAGQSVANVLTF.